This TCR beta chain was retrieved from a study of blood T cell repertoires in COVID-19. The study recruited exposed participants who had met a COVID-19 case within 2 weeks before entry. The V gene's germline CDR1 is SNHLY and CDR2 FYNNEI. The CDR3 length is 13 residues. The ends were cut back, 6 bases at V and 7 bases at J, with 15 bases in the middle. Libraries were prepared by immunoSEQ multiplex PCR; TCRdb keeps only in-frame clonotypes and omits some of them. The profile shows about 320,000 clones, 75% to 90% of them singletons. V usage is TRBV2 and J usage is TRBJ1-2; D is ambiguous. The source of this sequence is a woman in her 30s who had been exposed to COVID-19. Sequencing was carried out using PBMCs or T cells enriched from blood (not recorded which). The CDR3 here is CASRLGPSSGYTF. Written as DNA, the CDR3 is TGTGCCAGCAGGCTGGGCCCCTCTTCTGGCTACACCTTC.